This TCR beta chain was profiled in a study of response to subunit inactivated influenza vaccine. A single record per CDR3 protein comes from TCRdb applying MiXCR to the RT-PCR reads. The table lists around 600,000 distinct CDR3 sequences, roughly 12% of them singletons. Trimming took 1 base from V and 7 from J, leaving 17 bases between them. This CDR3 contains 16 residues. Per the germline V gene, CDR1 is MNHEY and CDR2 is SVGEGT. These records were also assigned to another study, of T cells expressing NK-cell markers. That source reports: Making the TCR beta cDNA relied on 5'RACE template switching with UMIs. Beta-chain profiling covered CD3+CD56+NKG2C+, CD3+CD56+NKG2C- and CD3+CD56-NKG2C+ sorted subsets. Just one sequenced donor of eight was HCMV-seronegative, while seven were seropositive.

This receptor was identified in a man aged 45-65 years who received an inactivated influenza vaccine. Sample: PBMCs from blood, taken on the day of vaccination. The rearrangement joins TRBV6-2 or TRBV6-3 to TRBJ1-5; possible D gene TRBD1, 5 bases. The CDR3 region has the DNA TGTGCCAGCAGTTACTTCGATCCGGGGCGTCGACAGCCCCAGCATTTT. Translated: CASSYFDPGRRQPQHF.